Following are 29 T cell receptor beta chains from one sample sequenced in a study of OX40 agonist ivuxolimab in advanced cancers. Method: immunoSEQ multiplex PCR; TCRdb's copy keeps in-frame clones and lacks some. The sample shows roughly 72,000 clones, over 70% of them seen only once. Sequenced material: CD4+ or CD8+ T cells sorted from blood, taken in a trial of the OX40 agonist ivuxolimab. These TCRs come from an adult with an advanced solid tumor such as melanoma, head and neck, liver or kidney cancer.

This rearrangement joins TRBV5-6 to TRBJ1-4, with D possibly TRBD1 on 5 matching bases. Germline CDR1 and CDR2: SGHDT and YYEEEE. The length of the CDR3 is 14 residues. Deletions cut 2 bases from V and 3 bases from J, with 8 bases between. CDR3 protein: CASSFPGSNEKLFF. CDR3 bases: TGTGCCAGCAGCTTCCCAGGGTCTAATGAAAAACTGTTTTTT.

The gene calls are TRBV2 and TRBJ2-7; D might be TRBD2 (6 bases). V lost 2 bases to trimming and J lost 3 bases, with 14 bases between them. This CDR3 comprises 15 residues. Germline CDR1 reads SNHLY; CDR2 reads FYNNEI. The CDR3 bases are TGTGCCAGCAGTGAAATGCGGGGTGAATACTACGAGCAGTACTTC. This gives the protein CASSEMRGEYYEQYF.

The chain combines TRBV29-1 with TRBJ1-1; D might be TRBD1 (6 bases). The germline gives CDR1 SQVTM, CDR2 ANQGSEA. This CDR3 has 10 residues. The CDR3 DNA reads as TGCAGTGGACAGTACACTGAAGCTTTCTTT. The encoded protein is CSGQYTEAFF.

The V and J genes are TRBV28 and TRBJ2-7; perhaps TRBD1 as D (5 bases). Deletions cut 7 bases from V and 6 bases from J, with 19 bases between. Germline CDR1 reads MDHEN; CDR2 reads SYDVKM. CDR3 length equals 14 residues. In nucleotides, the CDR3 is TGTGCCAGCACCTTCGGGCAGGGCCCTAGCGAGCAGTACTTC. Translation: CASTFGQGPSEQYF.

V is TRBV7-2 and J is TRBJ2-2, with D unresolved. The germline V gene encodes CDR1 SGHTA and CDR2 FQGNSA. The CDR3 runs to 12 residues. Deletions cut 4 bases from V and 6 bases from J, with 6 bases between. This CDR3 is CASSYPPGELFF. The DNA of the CDR3 is TGTGCCAGCAGCTACCCGCCCGGGGAGCTGTTTTTT.

This clone was recorded once. The J gene is TRBJ1-2, the V gene TRBV9, with D tentatively TRBD1 (5 bases). CDR1 is SGDLS, CDR2 YYNGEE, per germline. Between the trimmed V and J ends, which lost 4 bases and 4 bases, there was a span of 20 bases. The CDR3 loop spans 16 amino acids. The CDR3 region is CASSPDGRGETYGYTF. The CDR3 DNA follows: TGTGCCAGCAGCCCCGATGGGAGGGGCGAAACCTATGGCTACACCTTC.

About this clone itself: This sequence is one base from a far larger clone and is likely a read error. This chain connects TRBV2 to TRBJ2-5; no firm D call. The J call may be faulty, since TRBJ2-7 better matches the DNA end. The CDR3 sequence is 10 residues long. Germline-derived CDR1 and CDR2 are SNHLY and FYNNEI. The CDR3 loop is CASSDYEQYF. The CDR3 region has the DNA TGTGCCAGCAGTGACTACGAGCAGTACTTC.

The V call is TRBV5-1, the J call TRBJ1-1, with 9 bases identical to TRBD1. Germline assignment: CDR1 SGHRS and CDR2 YFSETQ. With V trimmed by 4 bases and J by 5 bases, 6 bases remained unmatched. CDR3 size: 14 residues. The CDR3 bases are TGCGCCAGCAGCCCACAGGGGGCCGGGACTGAAGCTTTCTTT. Its translation is CASSPQGAGTEAFF.

The rearrangement uses TRBV4-1 and TRBJ2-1; D gene ambiguous. CDR3 length: 11 amino acids. Germline V lookup: CDR1 MGHRA, CDR2 YSYEKL. V was trimmed by 1 base and J by 6 bases, leaving 1 base between them. The CDR3 DNA sequence: TGCGCCAGCAGCCAAGCCAATGAGCAGTTCTTC. Residues: CASSQANEQFF.

The count of this clone is one. CDR3 protein: CASSLVKNTGELFF. CDR3 DNA sequence: TGTGCCAGCAGCTTAGTAAAGAACACCGGGGAGCTGTTTTTT. The gene calls are TRBV5-8 and TRBJ2-2, with unresolved D. The germline V and J ends were trimmed by 2 bases and 1 base, with 6 bases remaining between them. The germline V gene encodes CDR1 SGHTS and CDR2 YDEGEE. This CDR3 is built from 14 residues.

The chain carries TRBV5-1 and TRBJ1-4, with 7 nucleotides matching TRBD1. J gave up 6 bases and V 3 bases, and 5 bases lay outside the gene matches. The germline gives CDR1 SGHRS, CDR2 YFSETQ. The CDR3 runs to 14 residues. CDR3 region: CASSSQGGYEKLFF. The CDR3 DNA follows: TGCGCCAGCAGCTCCCAGGGGGGTTATGAAAAACTGTTTTTT.

The V and J genes are TRBV30 and TRBJ1-3; weak D call: TRBD1 (6 bases). V was trimmed by 6 bases and J by 1 base, leaving 7 bases between them. CDR1 and CDR2 (germline): GTSNPN, SVGIG (reference sequence). This CDR3 has 12 amino acids. The CDR3 is CACRGSGNTIYF. The CDR3 bases are TGTGCCTGCAGGGGTTCTGGAAACACCATATATTTT.

The V gene is TRBV6-5, the J gene TRBJ2-7; tentatively, D is TRBD1 (6 bases). The CDR3 is 13 residues long. Germline CDR1 MNHEY, CDR2 SVGAGI. Deletions cut 6 bases from V and 2 bases from J, with 11 bases between. The CDR3 reads CASSPTGTYEQYF. The CDR3 bases are TGTGCCAGCAGCCCGACAGGAACCTACGAGCAGTACTTC.

The rearrangement links TRBV6-6 to TRBJ2-1; 8 bases agree with TRBD2. V gave up 0 bases and J gave up 9 bases; unmatched junction bases: 7. Per germline, CDR1 MNHNY and CDR2 SVGAGI (reference sequence). This CDR3 has 15 residues. The CDR3 loop is CASSYSTGGRGEQFF. In DNA, the CDR3 is TGTGCCAGCAGTTACTCAACGGGAGGGAGGGGTGAGCAGTTCTTC.

This clone was recorded only once. The chain recombines TRBV5-6 with TRBJ1-1; D is perhaps TRBD1 (5 bases). Deletions cut 7 bases from V and 7 bases from J, with 23 bases between. The CDR3 loop spans 15 amino acids. Germline V gene lookup returns CDR1 SGHDT and CDR2 YYEEEE. The CDR3 nucleotides read TGTGCCAGCTACAGTTGGGGGAGGCCGGGGAATGAAGCTTTCTTT. This sequence encodes CASYSWGRPGNEAFF.

CDR3 in DNA: TGTGCCATTTCCCGAGGAGAAAACACTGAAGCTTTCTTT. Protein: CAISRGENTEAFF. The J gene is TRBJ1-1, the V gene TRBV6-1, with D unclear. Germline lookup yields CDR1 MNHNS and CDR2 SASEGT. Deletions cut 10 bases from V and 2 bases from J, with 14 bases between. CDR3 length equals 13 residues.

The CDR3 protein is CASSQGGLDQETQYF. For the CDR3, the DNA is TGTGCCAGCAGCCAAGGGGGGCTAGACCAAGAGACCCAGTACTTC. V usage is TRBV4-2 and J usage is TRBJ2-5; TRBD1 is a possible D gene (6 bases). Germline CDR1 is LGHNA and CDR2 is YNFKEQ. Trimming removed 1 base from V and 0 bases from J, with 9 bases in between. This CDR3 is 15 amino acids long.

This clone occurred once. The CDR3 nucleotides read TGCGCCAGCGGGGGACAGGGCTTGACTGAAGCTTTCTTT. This gives the protein CASGGQGLTEAFF. This chain joins TRBV5-1 and TRBJ1-1; 9 positions agree with TRBD1. Germline V lookup: CDR1 SGHRS, CDR2 YFSETQ. V lost 7 bases to trimming and J lost 5 bases; unmatched junction nucleotides: 6. This CDR3 is 13 amino acids long. The full variable domain, in which reference TRBV5-1 and TRBJ1-1 provide the parts outside the CDR3, is KAGVTQTPRYLIKTRGQQVTLSCSPISGHRSVSWYQQTPGQGLQFLFEYFSETQRNKGNFPGRFSGRQFSNSRSEMNVSTLELGDSALYLCASGGQGLTEAFFGQGTRLTVV.

The rearrangement uses TRBV6-4 and TRBJ2-3; D is unclear. Trimming took 8 bases from V and 8 from J, leaving 14 bases between them. The CDR3 is 12 residues long. Per the germline V gene, CDR1 is MRHNA and CDR2 is SNTAGT. CDR3 sequence: CASPPWWGTQYF. The DNA for the CDR3 is TGTGCCAGCCCCCCTTGGTGGGGTACGCAGTATTTT.

The chain couples TRBV20-1 to TRBJ1-2; D unclear. This CDR3 contains 10 residues. Germline V gene sequence: CDR1 DFQATT, CDR2 SNEGSKA (reference sequence). V dropped 4 bases and J dropped 2 bases, with 2 bases sitting between them. In DNA, the CDR3 is TGCAGTGCTACAAACTATGGCTACACCTTC. This gives the protein CSATNYGYTF.

The gene calls are TRBV6-5 and TRBJ1-6; D is unclear. V lost 7 bases to trimming and J lost 6 bases, with 16 bases between them. CDR1 and CDR2 (germline): MNHEY, SVGAGI. There are 15 residues in the CDR3. The DNA for the CDR3 is TGTGCCAGCACTCTCGGCGGGAACTCTAATTCACCCCTCCACTTT. Translation: CASTLGGNSNSPLHF.

This chain joins TRBV19 and TRBJ1-4; 9 nucleotides agree with TRBD1. This CDR3 has 17 residues. The trim removed 6 bases at V and 0 bases at J, leaving 8 bases unmatched. CDR1 is LNHDA, CDR2 SQIVND, per germline (reference sequence). As DNA, the CDR3 is TGTGCCAGTAGCGCCCGGGACAGGGCTGCAACTAATGAAAAACTGTTTTTT. This gives the protein CASSARDRAATNEKLFF.

The chain uses TRBV19 and TRBJ2-3; 10 nucleotides match TRBD2. The CDR3 covers 15 residues. Germline V gene data show CDR1 as LNHDA and CDR2 as SQIVND (reference sequence). V lost 3 bases, J lost 8 bases, and 8 bases stayed unmatched. The CDR3: CASSIWTSGGGTQYF. The CDR3 bases are TGTGCCAGTAGTATTTGGACTAGCGGCGGGGGTACGCAGTATTTT.

The chain links TRBV6-5 to TRBJ2-3; 9 bases are a match to TRBD1. Looked up from germline, CDR1 is MNHEY and CDR2 is SVGAGI. CDR3 length equals 16 residues. With 4 bases clipped from V and 1 base from J, the junction kept 6 bases outside the gene matches. CDR3 amino acids: CASSFTGGYGTDTQYF. Written as DNA, the CDR3 is TGTGCCAGCAGTTTTACAGGGGGCTACGGCACAGATACGCAGTATTTT.

This rearrangement joins TRBV6-4 to TRBJ1-1; no definite D call. Trimming left V 6 bases short and J 6 bases short, with 8 bases between. CDR3 length equals 11 residues. Germline V gene sequence: CDR1 MRHNA, CDR2 SNTAGT. This CDR3 is CASRSSAEAFF. The CDR3 coding sequence is TGTGCCAGCAGATCCTCAGCTGAAGCTTTCTTT.

This chain links TRBV2 with TRBJ2-7; D might be TRBD1 (6 bases). Germline CDR1 reads SNHLY; CDR2 reads FYNNEI. With 7 bases removed from V and 2 bases from J, the gap between germline ends came to 18 bases. The CDR3 covers 15 residues. The CDR3 DNA sequence: TGTGCCAGCAACCTTACTCCAGACAGGCCCTACGAGCAGTACTTC. As protein: CASNLTPDRPYEQYF.

The CDR3 sequence is CASSLVSNEQFF. The CDR3 DNA reads TGTGCCAGCAGCTTAGTCTCGAATGAGCAGTTCTTC. This chain connects TRBV7-9 to TRBJ2-1; D is unclear. The CDR3 extends over 12 amino acids. The V end was cut by 1 base, the J end by 7 bases, with 5 bases between. Germline V gene sequence: CDR1 SEHNR, CDR2 FQNEAQ (reference sequence).

This clone has only a few counts. The chain links TRBV29-1 to TRBJ1-5; possibly TRBD1 for D (6 bases). This CDR3 is 16 amino acids long. V dropped 5 bases and J dropped 0 bases, with 17 bases sitting between them. Per germline, CDR1 SQVTM and CDR2 ANQGSEA. The CDR3 DNA reads as TGCAGCGTTCACAGGGTGCACTTCGGTAGCAATCAGCCCCAGCATTTT. As protein: CSVHRVHFGSNQPQHF.

This chain links TRBV14 with TRBJ2-5, with D unresolved. The ends were cut back, 1 base at V and 5 bases at J, with 11 bases in the middle. CDR1 is SGHDN, CDR2 FVKESK, per germline. This CDR3 comprises 14 residues. The CDR3 coding sequence is TGTGCCAGCAGCCAAGGGATAGGTTGGGAGACCCAGTACTTC. This sequence encodes CASSQGIGWETQYF.